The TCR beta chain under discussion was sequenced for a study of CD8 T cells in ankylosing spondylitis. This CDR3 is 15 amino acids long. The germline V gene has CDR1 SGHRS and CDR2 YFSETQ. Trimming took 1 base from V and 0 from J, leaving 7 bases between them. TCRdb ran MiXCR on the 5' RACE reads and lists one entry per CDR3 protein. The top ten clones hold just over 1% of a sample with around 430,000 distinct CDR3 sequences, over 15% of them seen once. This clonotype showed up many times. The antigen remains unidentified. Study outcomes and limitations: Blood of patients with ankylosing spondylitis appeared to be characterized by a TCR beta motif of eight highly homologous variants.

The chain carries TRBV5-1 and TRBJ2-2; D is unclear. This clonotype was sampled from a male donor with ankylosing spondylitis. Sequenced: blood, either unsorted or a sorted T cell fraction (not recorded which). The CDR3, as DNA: TGCGCCAGCAGCTTGAAATATTCGAACACCGGGGAGCTGTTTTTT. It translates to CASSLKYSNTGELFF.